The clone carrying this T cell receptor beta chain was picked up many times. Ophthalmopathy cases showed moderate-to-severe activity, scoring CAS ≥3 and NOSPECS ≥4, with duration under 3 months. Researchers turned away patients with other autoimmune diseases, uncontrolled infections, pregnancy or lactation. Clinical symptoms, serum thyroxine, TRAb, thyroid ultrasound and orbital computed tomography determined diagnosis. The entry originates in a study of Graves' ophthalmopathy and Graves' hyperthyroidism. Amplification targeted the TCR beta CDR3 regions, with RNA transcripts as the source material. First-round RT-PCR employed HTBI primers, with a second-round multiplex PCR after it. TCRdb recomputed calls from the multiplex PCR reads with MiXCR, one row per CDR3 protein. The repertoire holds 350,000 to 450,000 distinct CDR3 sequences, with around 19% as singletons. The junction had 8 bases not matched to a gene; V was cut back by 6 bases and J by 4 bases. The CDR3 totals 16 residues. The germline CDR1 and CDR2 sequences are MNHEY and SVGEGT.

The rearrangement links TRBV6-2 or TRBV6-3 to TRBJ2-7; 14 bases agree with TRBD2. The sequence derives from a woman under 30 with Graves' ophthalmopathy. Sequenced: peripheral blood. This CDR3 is CASSHGTSGSLYEQYF. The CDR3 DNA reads TGTGCCAGCAGCCATGGGACTAGCGGGAGTTTGTACGAGCAGTACTTC.